Presented here are 17 T cell receptor beta chains from one specimen sequenced in a study of T cell responses to AZD1222 COVID-19 vaccine. TCRdb's table, derived via immunoSEQ multiplex PCR, lists solely in-frame clones and lacks some. The table has fewer than 150,000 clones, 88% seen once. The specimen was peripheral blood, collected 28 days after the second AZD1222 dose. Source of these receptors: an adult who received the AZD1222 COVID-19 vaccine.

The gene calls are TRBV7-2 and TRBJ2-3; TRBD2 aligns across 10 bases. The germline V gene encodes CDR1 SGHTA and CDR2 FQGNSA. The CDR3 totals 15 residues. J lost 4 bases, V lost 3 bases, and 4 bases had no gene match. The CDR3 DNA reads as TGTGCCAGCAGCTTCCTAGCGGGGGACGCAGATACGCAGTATTTT. It specifies CASSFLAGDADTQYF.

V and J are TRBV6-5 and TRBJ1-2, with 7 bases aligning to TRBD1. The CDR3 sequence is 15 residues long. Germline V gene data show CDR1 as MNHEY and CDR2 as SVGAGI. Germline trimming cut 7 bases from V and 6 bases from J; bases unmatched to any gene: 14. The CDR3 DNA reads TGTGCCAGCATCCCCAGGGGAAGGGGGCATAATGGCTACACCTTC. This translates into CASIPRGRGHNGYTF.

The CDR3 bases are TGTGCCAGCAGTTACTCGACCGGATACAATGAGCAGTTCTTC. Translated: CASSYSTGYNEQFF. The chain carries TRBV6-2 or TRBV6-3 and TRBJ2-1; D is undetermined. Germline assignment: CDR1 MNHEY and CDR2 SVGEGT. This CDR3 has 14 residues. Trimming pared 0 bases from V and 4 bases from J, leaving 7 bases between.

The gene calls are TRBV3-1 (or the pseudogene TRBV3-2) and TRBJ2-6; D unclear. Trimming stripped 7 bases from V and 2 bases from J, with 18 bases between. Germline V CDR1 and CDR2: LGHDT, YNNKEL (reference sequence). The CDR3 consists of 17 residues. CDR3 protein: CASTLLGIGTGANVLTF. CDR3 DNA: TGTGCCAGCACCCTTTTGGGGATAGGAACTGGGGCCAACGTCCTGACTTTC.

V gene TRBV27 combines with J gene TRBJ1-2, with 7 bases lining up with TRBD1. The ends lost 0 bases at V and 7 bases at J; junction bases unmatched: 5. The CDR3 loop spans 14 amino acids. Per the germline V gene, CDR1 is MNHEY and CDR2 is SMNVEV (reference sequence). This CDR3 is CASSLSSGGGGYTF. The CDR3 bases are TGTGCCAGCAGTTTATCTTCAGGGGGGGGTGGCTACACCTTC.

This clone was seen once. The rearrangement uses TRBV7-2 and TRBJ2-5; TRBD2 aligns across 7 bases. V trimming: 5 bases; J trimming: 0 bases; junction bases outside the gene matches: 12. The CDR3 has 17 residues. Looked up from germline, CDR1 is SGHTA and CDR2 is FQGNSA. This chain's CDR3 is CASSLPGASGNQETQYF. CDR3 bases: TGTGCCAGCAGCCTCCCTGGGGCTAGCGGAAACCAAGAGACCCAGTACTTC.

V usage is TRBV7-2 and J usage is TRBJ2-3, with 13 bases identical to TRBD2. The CDR3 consists of 19 residues. Germline V gives CDR1 SGHTA, CDR2 FQGNSA. V shed 5 bases and J 10 bases; nucleotides not matched to a gene: 21. Written as DNA, the CDR3 is TGTGCCAGCAGCCCCCTGGCGGGACTAGCGGGGTGGCGAGGGGGTGCGCAGTATTTT. The encoded protein is CASSPLAGLAGWRGGAQYF.

The V and J genes are TRBV6-5 and TRBJ1-5; D call uncertain. Per germline, CDR1 MNHEY and CDR2 SVGAGI. The CDR3 extends over 13 amino acids. With 7 bases removed from V and 6 bases from J, the gap between germline ends came to 13 bases. DNA of the CDR3: TGTGCCAGCACGGGTGCGGGAAGTCAGCCCCAGCATTTT. Amino acids: CASTGAGSQPQHF.

The chain carries TRBV6-5 and TRBJ2-3, with 12 bases that match TRBD2. V gave up 5 bases and J gave up 10 bases; unmatched junction bases: 7. Looked up from germline, CDR1 is MNHEY and CDR2 is SVGAGI. The CDR3 runs to 14 residues. CDR3 nucleotides: TGTGCCAGCAGTCAATGGACTAGCGGGGTGTCGCAGTATTTT. The encoded protein is CASSQWTSGVSQYF.

The chain combines TRBV20-1 with TRBJ2-7; D uncertain. CDR3 length: 11 amino acids. Germline V CDR1 and CDR2: DFQATT, SNEGSKA (reference sequence). The ends were cut back, 1 base at V and 2 bases at J, with 3 bases in the middle. CDR3 in DNA: TGCAGTGCTAGAGTAACCTACGAGCAGTACTTC. Its protein is CSARVTYEQYF.

The rearrangement joins TRBV14 to TRBJ2-7; TRBD2 aligns across 10 bases. V lost 6 bases, J lost 4 bases, and 9 bases stayed unmatched. CDR3 length equals 15 residues. Germline V gene data show CDR1 as SGHDN and CDR2 as FVKESK. The CDR3 protein is CASSTETSGDYEQYF. DNA of the CDR3: TGTGCCAGCAGTACCGAAACTAGCGGGGATTACGAGCAGTACTTC.

The chain couples TRBV12-3 or TRBV12-4 to TRBJ2-7; D not resolved. V lost 5 bases and J 1 base, leaving 9 bases between the germline ends. The length of the CDR3 is 13 residues. Here the CDR3 DNA reads TGTGCCAGCAGTAACGATCCGTCCTACGAGCAGTACTTC. Protein: CASSNDPSYEQYF.

The chain recombines TRBV2 with TRBJ1-6; D gene ambiguous. This CDR3 comprises 13 residues. Trimming stripped 4 bases from V and 10 bases from J, with 11 bases between. Germline loops: CDR1 SNHLY, CDR2 FYNNEI. In DNA, the CDR3 is TGTGCCAGCAGTGGACTGGCCCAGTCACCCCTCCACTTT. Translating gives CASSGLAQSPLHF.

This clone was detected once. The J gene is TRBJ2-2, the V gene TRBV6-5; D tentatively reads TRBD1 or TRBD2 (5 bases each). V was cut by 1 base and J by 4 bases, with 7 bases left in between. The CDR3 has 14 amino acids. Germline V gives CDR1 MNHEY, CDR2 SVGAGI. CDR3: CASSYWGSTGELFF. The CDR3 region has the DNA TGTGCCAGCAGTTACTGGGGGTCCACCGGGGAGCTGTTTTTT.

V gene TRBV18 combines with J gene TRBJ2-7, with 9 bases lining up with TRBD1. Losses at the gene ends were 3 bases for V and 5 bases for J; bases not matched to a gene: 5. CDR3 length: 14 residues. Germline CDR1 and CDR2: KGHSH and LQKENI. The DNA of the CDR3 is TGTGCCAGCTCACCGGGACAGGGTACCCACGAGCAGTACTTC. It is translated as CASSPGQGTHEQYF.

The V call is TRBV10-3, the J call TRBJ2-3; TRBD1 might be the D (7 bases). The CDR3 is made up of 13 amino acids. Germline V gives CDR1 ENHRY, CDR2 SYGVKD. V was cut by 8 bases and J by 1 base, with 10 bases left in between. The CDR3 DNA sequence: TGTGCCATCGCGGGACAGCGCACAGATACGCAGTATTTT. Residues: CAIAGQRTDTQYF.

V and J are TRBV7-9 and TRBJ1-6, with TRBD1 identical over 10 bases. Germline CDR1 is SEHNR and CDR2 is FQNEAQ (reference sequence). V was pared by 5 bases and J by 10 bases, with 5 bases of the junction left unmatched. This CDR3 spans 14 amino acids. The chain's CDR3 is CASSAPGQGSPLHF. DNA of the CDR3: TGTGCCAGCAGCGCTCCGGGACAGGGGTCACCCCTCCACTTT.